These T cell receptor beta chains were read from a single sample in a study of CD4 and CD8 cells across lung adenocarcinoma regions. TCRdb ran MiXCR on the PCR reads and lists one entry per CDR3 protein. The sample has thousands of distinct CDR3 sequences, about 51% seen once. Sequences were obtained from CD4+ T cells from the margin of a lung tumor. Every receptor here comes from a female donor with lung adenocarcinoma. The CD4 and CD8 labels of this study may be unreliable. Each CDR3 is given with its conserved first and last residue. The order of the fields is J gene, clone size, D gene, V gene, CDR3 DNA, CDR3 protein. The D gene is left open where the match is weak. Size is omitted from some rows. Given values are once, few, many or a class for expanded clones.

TRBJ2-7 | once | TRBD2 | TRBV7-2 | TGTGCCAGCAGCTTAGGCGGGAGTGTAGACGAGCAGTACTTC | CASSLGGSVDEQYF
TRBJ2-5 | NA | NA | TRBV7-2 | TGTGCCAGCAGCTTGGAGGGACGACCTGAGACCCAGTACTTC | CASSLEGRPETQYF
TRBJ2-1 | NA | NA | TRBV6-5 | TGTGCCAGCAGTTACTCGCGGGGCCCAAGCTCCTACAATGAGCAGTTCTTC | CASSYSRGPSSYNEQFF
TRBJ2-3 | few | TRBD2 | TRBV6-5 | TGTGCCAGCAGTTCCACCGGACTAGCGGGGGGGCGACGCACAGATACGCAGTATTTT | CASSSTGLAGGRRTDTQYF
TRBJ2-1 | medium-sized | TRBD2 | TRBV27 | TGTGCCAGCAGTTTTTTGGGACTAGCGGGAGAGGTCGGCGAGCAGTTCTTC | CASSFLGLAGEVGEQFF
TRBJ2-1 | NA | NA | TRBV12-3/TRBV12-4 | TGTGCCAGCGGGGAGCATGAGCAGTTCTTC | CASGEHEQFF
TRBJ2-1 | medium-sized | NA | TRBV4-1 | TGCGCCAGCACACCGGGACAAAGCCAATACAATGAGCAGTTCTTC | CASTPGQSQYNEQFF
TRBJ2-3 | NA | NA | TRBV6-1 | TGTGCCAGCAGGATGACAGGCGATGATACGCAGTATTTC | CASRMTGDDTQYF
TRBJ1-5 | few | NA | TRBV6-1 | TGTGCCAGCAGTCCGATCCCTTTCCGGGGGGATCAGCCCCAGCATTTT | CASSPIPFRGDQPQHF
TRBJ2-1 | NA | TRBD2 | TRBV7-3 | TGTGCCAGCAGCTCAGGACTAGCGGGAGAAGATGAGCAGTTCTTC | CASSSGLAGEDEQFF
TRBJ2-7 | NA | NA | TRBV6-1 | TGTGCCAGCAGTGAGGCGGGACCATCCTACAATGAGCAGTACTTC | CASSEAGPSYNEQYF
TRBJ2-7 | few | TRBD2 | TRBV6-1 | TGTGCCAGCAGCCCCCTAGCGGGGTTCTACGAGCAGTACTTC | CASSPLAGFYEQYF
TRBJ2-3 | NA | NA | TRBV4-1 | TGCGCCGGGGGTGACGCGGGCCGGGACCCAGATACGCAGTATTTC | CAGGDAGRDPDTQYF
TRBJ2-2 | NA | TRBD1 | TRBV28 | TGTGCCAGCAGGGGTTATTGGGACAGGGGATCGACCGGGGAGCTGTTTTTT | CASRGYWDRGSTGELFF
TRBJ2-1 | hyperexpanded | TRBD2 | TRBV27 | TGTGCCAGCAGTACGGGACTAGCCAGATCAGGACGCTACAATGAGCAGTTCTTC | CASSTGLARSGRYNEQFF
TRBJ2-5 | once | NA | TRBV6-5 | TGTGCCAGCAGTTACCAGGGCGTCCAAGAGACCCAGTACTTC | CASSYQGVQETQYF
TRBJ2-1 | NA | NA | TRBV12-3/TRBV12-4 | TGTGCCAGCAGTTTAACGTGGCAAAAAATCGATGAGCAGTTCTTC | CASSLTWQKIDEQFF
TRBJ2-3 | few | NA | TRBV27 | TGTGCCAGCAGGACAGACGGCACAGATACGCAGTATTTT | CASRTDGTDTQYF
TRBJ2-2 | NA | TRBD1 | TRBV6-1 | TGTGCCAGCAGGACAGGGGGCGCGGGCACCGGGGAGCTGTTTTTT | CASRTGGAGTGELFF
TRBJ2-1 | NA | NA | TRBV7-8 | TGTGCCAGCACCCAAAGCGGGTATGAGCAGTTCTTC | CASTQSGYEQFF
TRBJ2-1 | NA | TRBD2 | TRBV27 | TGTGCCAGCAGTTATGTGGGCGGGGGTTCCTACAATGAGCAGTTCTTC | CASSYVGGGSYNEQFF
TRBJ2-5 | few | NA | TRBV6-5 | TGTGCCAGCAGTTACGGAGGGATGGGGGAGACCCAGTACTTC | CASSYGGMGETQYF
TRBJ2-1 | few | TRBD2 | TRBV6-1 | TGTGCCAGCGGGAGAGTAGCGGGGGTCCTTGAGCAGTTCTTC | CASGRVAGVLEQFF
TRBJ2-3 | NA | NA | TRBV7-2 | TGTGCCAGCAGCTTAGACTGGACTGCGCAGTATTTT | CASSLDWTAQYF
TRBJ1-2 | NA | NA | TRBV6-1 | TGTGCCAGCAGCCGTCGGGGGGCTGATGGCTACACCTTC | CASSRRGADGYTF
TRBJ2-1 | medium-sized | NA | TRBV7-2 | TGTGCCAGCAGCTTAGCGTCTTTGGATGAGCAGTTCTTC | CASSLASLDEQFF
TRBJ2-3 | NA | TRBD2 | TRBV6-1 | TGTGCCAGCAGCGCCCTAGCGGGGAACACAGATACGCAGTATTTT | CASSALAGNTDTQYF
TRBJ2-1 | NA | NA | TRBV12-3/TRBV12-4 | TGTGCCAGCAGTTTCAGCCGCCCTCCTGGTGAGCAGTTCTTC | CASSFSRPPGEQFF
TRBJ2-3 | NA | NA | TRBV15 | TGTGCCACGAAACTCCAGGCTGTGAGCACAGATACGCAGTATTTT | CATKLQAVSTDTQYF
TRBJ1-2 | medium-sized | TRBD1 | TRBV6-1 | TGTGCCAGCAGTGAACGGTGGGACAGGGTGAACTATGGCTACACCTTC | CASSERWDRVNYGYTF
TRBJ2-1 | NA | TRBD1 | TRBV11-2 | TGTGCCAGCAGCTCAATCGGGACAGTAGACAATGAGCAGTTCTTC | CASSSIGTVDNEQFF
TRBJ2-1 | NA | NA | TRBV27 | TGTGCCAGCAGCCAGGCCCGCGGGAAGAGCTCCTCCGATGCGCAGTTCTTC | CASSQARGKSSSDAQFF
TRBJ2-1 | few | NA | TRBV27 | TGTGCCAGCAGCCCCTTTGGAGGCGATGAGCAGTTCTTC | CASSPFGGDEQFF
TRBJ2-1 | NA | NA | TRBV6-4 | TGTGCCAGCAGTGACTCGCAGCGTGGCCCTTCCAATGAGCAGTTCTTC | CASSDSQRGPSNEQFF
TRBJ2-1 | NA | NA | TRBV27 | TGTGCCAGCAGTTTCTCCGGGACCATCTACAATGAGCAGTTCTTC | CASSFSGTIYNEQFF
TRBJ2-7 | NA | NA | TRBV28 | TGTTCCAGCGGCGCGTCCGGGGGCCGGGGCACAGAGACGCAGTACTTC | CSSGASGGRGTETQYF
TRBJ2-7 | few | NA | TRBV12-3/TRBV12-4 | TGTGCCAGCAGCGAAGAAGCGTCCTACGAGCAGTACTTC | CASSEEASYEQYF
TRBJ2-3 | NA | TRBD2 | TRBV6-1 | TGTGCCAGCACCCCGGGACTAAATCCTAGCACAGATACGCAGTATTTT | CASTPGLNPSTDTQYF
TRBJ2-7 | medium-sized | TRBD2 | TRBV6-1 | TGTGCCAGCAGGACCGGGGCGGGGGGGACCTACGAGCAGTACTTC | CASRTGAGGTYEQYF
TRBJ2-4 | few | TRBD2 | TRBV27 | TGTGCCAGCAGTTCCCGACTAGCGGGTGGGCAAGATACCCAGTACTTC | CASSSRLAGGQDTQYF
TRBJ2-6 | NA | TRBD1 | TRBV5-1 | TGCGCCAGCAGCTCATCCGGGACAGGGGGCGCCTCAGGGGCCAACGTCCTGACTTTC | CASSSSGTGGASGANVLTF
TRBJ2-1 | NA | TRBD1 | TRBV6-1 | TGTGCCAGCAGTGCCGGGACAGGGGATGAGCAGTTCTTC | CASSAGTGDEQFF
TRBJ2-3 | few | NA | TRBV7-2 | TGTGCCAGCAGCTTCAGCGGCAATCGGGGCCCAGATACGCAGTATTTT | CASSFSGNRGPDTQYF
TRBJ2-7 | few | NA | TRBV6-1 | TGTGCCAGCACCTCCCAAGGCGCAGGGACCTCCTCCTACGAGCAGTACTTC | CASTSQGAGTSSYEQYF
TRBJ2-3 | NA | NA | TRBV10-1 | TGCGCCAGCAGTGATAATAGCGGTTCTGTCGCAGATACGCAGTATTTT | CASSDNSGSVADTQYF
TRBJ2-1 | NA | NA | TRBV10-2 | TGCGCCAGCAGTGTAAGCGGGCCCTACAATGAGCAGTTCTTC | CASSVSGPYNEQFF
TRBJ2-5 | large | NA | TRBV6-5 | TGTGCCAGCAGTTCCGAGATCCAAGAGACCCAGTACTTC | CASSSEIQETQYF
TRBJ2-1 | NA | TRBD1 | TRBV6-1 | TGTGCCAGCAATAAAACAGGGGGTCTCTCCTACAATGAGCAGTTCTTC | CASNKTGGLSYNEQFF
TRBJ2-1 | once | NA | TRBV4-1 | TGCGCCAGCAGCCAAGATTTTTTGGGATACAATGAGCAGTTCTTC | CASSQDFLGYNEQFF
TRBJ2-7 | medium-sized | NA | TRBV27 | TGTGCCAGCAGTTTCTGGGACTCGTGGTTATTTTGG | CASSFWDSWLFW
TRBJ2-5 | NA | NA | TRBV7-3 | TGTGCCAGCAGCCCTTCTCCCGCGACGATAGAGACCCAGTACTTC | CASSPSPATIETQYF
TRBJ2-7 | few | NA | TRBV4-1 | TGCGCCAGCAGGTTCGACCCGGCGGTTTCCTACGAGCAGTACTTC | CASRFDPAVSYEQYF
TRBJ1-2 | NA | NA | TRBV6-2/TRBV6-3 | TGTGCCAGCAGTTACGGCATCTATGGCTACACCTTC | CASSYGIYGYTF
TRBJ2-1 | NA | TRBD2 | TRBV7-2 | TGTGCCAGCAGCTTAGCGGCGGGAGCAGATACGCAGTTTTTC | CASSLAAGADTQFF
TRBJ2-5 | NA | NA | TRBV6-5 | TGTGCCAGCAGTTACGGGGCTCGGGAGACCCAGTACTTC | CASSYGARETQYF